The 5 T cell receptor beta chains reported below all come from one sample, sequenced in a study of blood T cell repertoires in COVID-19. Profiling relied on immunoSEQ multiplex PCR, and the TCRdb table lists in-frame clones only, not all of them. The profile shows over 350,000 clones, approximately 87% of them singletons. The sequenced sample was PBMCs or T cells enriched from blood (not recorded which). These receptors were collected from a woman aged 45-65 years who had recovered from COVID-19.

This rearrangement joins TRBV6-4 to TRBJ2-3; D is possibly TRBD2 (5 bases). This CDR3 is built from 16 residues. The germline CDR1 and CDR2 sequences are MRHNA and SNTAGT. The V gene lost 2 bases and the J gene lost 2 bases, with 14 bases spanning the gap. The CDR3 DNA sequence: TGTGCCAGCAGTGACGGGCCAGCGGAAGCCACAGATACGCAGTATTTT. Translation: CASSDGPAEATDTQYF.

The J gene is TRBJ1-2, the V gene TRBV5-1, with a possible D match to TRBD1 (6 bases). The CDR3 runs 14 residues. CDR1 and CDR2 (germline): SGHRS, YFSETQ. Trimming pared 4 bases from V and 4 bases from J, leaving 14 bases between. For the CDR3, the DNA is TGCGCCAGCAGCCCTCCAGGGGCCCCCTATGGCTACACCTTC. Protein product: CASSPPGAPYGYTF.

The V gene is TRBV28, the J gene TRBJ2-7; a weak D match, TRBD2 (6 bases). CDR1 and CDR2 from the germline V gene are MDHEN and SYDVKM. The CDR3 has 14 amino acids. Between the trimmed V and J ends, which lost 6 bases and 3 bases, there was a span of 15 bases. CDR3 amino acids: CASRPGGSNYEQYF. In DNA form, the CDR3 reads TGTGCCAGCAGGCCCGGAGGGTCCAACTACGAGCAGTACTTC.

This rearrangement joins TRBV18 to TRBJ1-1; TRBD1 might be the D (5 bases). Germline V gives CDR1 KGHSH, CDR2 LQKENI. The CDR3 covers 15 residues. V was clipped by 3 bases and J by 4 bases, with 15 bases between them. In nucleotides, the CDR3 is TGTGCCAGCTCACCTTTTTTAGGGGAGGGCACTGAAGCTTTCTTT. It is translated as CASSPFLGEGTEAFF.

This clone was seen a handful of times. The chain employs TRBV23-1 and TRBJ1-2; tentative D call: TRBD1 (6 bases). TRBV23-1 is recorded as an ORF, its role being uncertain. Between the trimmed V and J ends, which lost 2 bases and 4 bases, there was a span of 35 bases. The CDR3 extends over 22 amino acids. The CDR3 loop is CASSQRGTNRDDNTKNPYGYTF. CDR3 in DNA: TGCGCCAGCAGTCAAAGAGGGACCAACAGGGATGACAATACTAAGAATCCCTATGGCTACACCTTC.